The 16 T cell receptor beta chains below were found in one sample sequenced in a study of T cells in Graves' hyperthyroidism and ophthalmopathy. RNA transcripts served as the template for amplifying TCR beta CDR3 regions. TCR CDR3 regions were first amplified by RT-PCR with HTBI primers. TCRdb fed the multiplex PCR reads into MiXCR, producing one record per CDR3 protein. The data contain approximately 330,000 distinct CDR3 sequences, roughly an eighth of them singletons. The sequenced sample consisted of blood. These receptors came from a woman aged 40 to 50 with Graves' ophthalmopathy.

This chain links TRBV6-1 with TRBJ2-2; 11 nucleotides match TRBD2. V dropped 6 bases and J dropped 6; count of bases not matched to a gene: 6. This CDR3 spans 15 amino acids. Germline CDR1 is MNHNS and CDR2 is SASEGT. CDR3 region: CASRASGGSPGELFF. The CDR3 bases are TGTGCCAGCAGGGCTAGCGGGGGGTCTCCCGGGGAGCTGTTTTTT.

This clonotype was observed many times. The V call is TRBV28, the J call TRBJ2-7, with a weak D call TRBD1 (7 bases). Germline CDR1 is MDHEN and CDR2 is SYDVKM. CDR3 length: 16 residues. The ends were cut back, 6 bases at V and 0 bases at J, with 18 bases in the middle. CDR3 in amino acids: CASRGLGQDYSYEQYF. CDR3 DNA: TGTGCCAGCAGGGGACTTGGACAGGACTACTCCTACGAGCAGTACTTC. Full variable domain (rest looked up from reference TRBV28 and TRBJ2-7): DVKVTQSSRYLVKRTGEKVFLECVQDMDHENMFWYRQDPGLGLRLIYFSYDVKMKEKGDIPEGYSVSREKKERFSLILESASTNQTSMYLCASRGLGQDYSYEQYFGPGTRLTVT.

This clonotype was seen once. This could be a read error, since a much larger clone is one nucleotide away. V and J are TRBV3-1 and TRBJ1-1; D unresolved. The germline gives CDR1 LGHDT, CDR2 YNNKEL (reference sequence). V shed 8 bases and J shed 0 bases, with 13 bases lying between them. This CDR3 has 14 residues. The CDR3 nucleotides read TGTGCCAGCGCCATCTCGACATTGAACACTGAAGCTTTCTTT. This codes for CASAISTLNTEAFF. Combining the CDR3 with reference TRBV3-1 and TRBJ1-1 gives the whole variable domain DTAVSQTPKYLVTQMGNDKSIKCEQNLGHDTMYWYKQDSKKFLKIMFSYNNKELIINETVPNRFSPKSPDKAHLNLHINSLELGDSAVYFCASAISTLNTEAFFGQGTRLTVV.

This clonotype was observed at least ten times. V usage is TRBV7-9 and J usage is TRBJ2-5; 11 bases are a match to TRBD2. The CDR3 contains 15 residues. The germline V gene encodes CDR1 SEHNR and CDR2 FQNEAQ (reference sequence). V lost 5 bases, J lost 1 base, and 3 bases stayed unmatched. The CDR3 DNA reads TGTGCCAGCAGCACCCTAGCGGGAGGCCAAGAGACCCAGTACTTC. This encodes CASSTLAGGQETQYF.

This clonotype has ten or more counts. The V call is TRBV20-1, the J call TRBJ2-1, with 13 bases aligning to TRBD2. This CDR3 contains 14 residues. Losses at the gene ends were 5 bases for V and 7 bases for J; bases not matched to a gene: 5. Per the germline V gene, CDR1 is DFQATT and CDR2 is SNEGSKA (reference sequence). As DNA, the CDR3 is TGCAGTGCTGGGACTAGCGGGGCGAGTAATGAGCAGTTCTTC. This encodes CSAGTSGASNEQFF.

This clonotype was recorded a few times. This rearrangement joins TRBV11-2 to TRBJ2-1; the D gene is possibly TRBD1 (6 bases). Germline V CDR1 and CDR2: SGHAT, FQNNGV. The V end was cut by 1 base, the J end by 2 bases, with 15 bases between. The CDR3 is 17 amino acids. CDR3 in amino acids: CASSLGVVGAAYNEQFF. CDR3 DNA: TGTGCCAGCAGCTTAGGAGTTGTGGGGGCCGCCTACAATGAGCAGTTCTTC.

The chain joins TRBV20-1 to TRBJ1-6; TRBD1 might be the D (5 bases). Trimming pared 3 bases from V and 7 bases from J, leaving 16 bases between. The CDR3 is 15 residues long. The germline V gene encodes CDR1 DFQATT and CDR2 SNEGSKA (reference sequence). CDR3 sequence: CSASFYSGPNSPLHF. Here the CDR3 DNA reads TGCAGTGCTAGTTTCTATTCAGGGCCGAATTCACCCCTCCACTTT.

Ten or more counts support this clonotype. J is TRBJ2-4 and V is TRBV11-2; 9 bases line up with TRBD2. CDR1 SGHAT and CDR2 FQNNGV come from the germline V gene. J gave up 5 bases and V 5 bases, and 13 bases lay outside the gene matches. This CDR3 has 17 amino acids. The CDR3 reads CASSPSRAGGTQNIQYF. As DNA, the CDR3 is TGTGCCAGCAGCCCCTCTAGGGCGGGAGGGACCCAAAACATTCAGTACTTC.

This clonotype was seen ten or more times. The chain is built from TRBV7-9 and TRBJ2-3; D unclear. V shed 2 bases and J shed 4 bases, with 22 bases lying between them. Germline V gene lookup returns CDR1 SEHNR and CDR2 FQNEAQ (reference sequence). CDR3 length: 18 residues. The CDR3 reads CASSLIGAEYRQPDTQYF. The CDR3 nucleotides read TGTGCCAGCAGCTTAATAGGAGCAGAATACCGCCAGCCAGATACGCAGTATTTT.

This clonotype appeared many times. The chain employs TRBV7-2 and TRBJ2-7; 7 bases align to TRBD2. The ends lost 6 bases at V and 7 bases at J; junction bases unmatched: 6. CDR3 length: 12 residues. CDR1 and CDR2 from the germline V gene are SGHTA and FQGNSA. The CDR3 bases are TGTGCCAGCAGTCCAACAGCGGGGGAGCAGTACTTC. It translates to CASSPTAGEQYF.

A few counts support this clonotype. The rearrangement links TRBV4-1 to TRBJ2-7; D call uncertain. Germline loops: CDR1 MGHRA, CDR2 YSYEKL. The CDR3 is 14 residues long. V dropped 0 bases and J dropped 6 bases, with 12 bases sitting between them. The CDR3 DNA reads as TGCGCCAGCAGCCAAGAGTTGGCCCGACCCGAGCAGTACTTC. Encoded protein: CASSQELARPEQYF.

For this clonotype: This may stem from a read error, because a much larger clone lies one nucleotide away. The V call is TRBV20-1, the J call TRBJ2-3; tentatively, D is TRBD1 (6 bases). Between the trimmed V and J ends, which lost 5 bases and 1 base, there was a span of 10 bases. CDR1 is DFQATT and CDR2 is SNEGSKA in the germline V gene (reference sequence). The CDR3 covers 13 residues. The CDR3 coding sequence is TGCAGTGCTCCATGGGGGCGCACAGATACGCAGTATTTT. This codes for CSAPWGRTDTQYF.

V is TRBV30 and J is TRBJ2-1, with D perhaps matching TRBD2 (5 bases). Trimming took 1 base from V and 2 from J, leaving 6 bases between them. This CDR3 has 13 residues. In germline, CDR1 is GTSNPN, CDR2 SVGIG (reference sequence). This chain's CDR3 is CAWSARAYNEQFF. CDR3 bases: TGTGCCTGGAGTGCGCGGGCCTACAATGAGCAGTTCTTC.

Many counts were recorded for this clonotype. The J gene is TRBJ2-5, the V gene TRBV20-1; 9 nucleotides agree with TRBD2. The CDR3 is 16 amino acids. After removal of 2 bases from V and 3 bases from J, the junction contained 10 bases not matched to a gene. The germline V gene has CDR1 DFQATT and CDR2 SNEGSKA (reference sequence). CDR3 DNA: TGCAGTGCTAGATTAGGGCCAAGACTAGCGGAAGAGACCCAGTACTTC. Protein sequence: CSARLGPRLAEETQYF.

The genes are TRBV19 and TRBJ2-4; weak D call: TRBD1 (6 bases). The CDR3 consists of 15 residues. Germline V gives CDR1 LNHDA, CDR2 SQIVND (reference sequence). Between the trimmed V and J ends, which lost 3 bases and 0 bases, there was a span of 9 bases. The CDR3 nucleotides read TGTGCCAGTAGTATCCAGGGGCTAGCCAAAAACATTCAGTACTTC. This sequence encodes CASSIQGLAKNIQYF.

The CDR3 DNA reads as TGTGCCAGCACCAAGACAGGGTATAGCAATCAGCCCCAGCATTTT. Amino acids: CASTKTGYSNQPQHF. The chain carries TRBV27 and TRBJ1-5, with 7 bases fitting TRBD1. Trimming removed 7 bases from V and 0 bases from J; junction bases left unmatched: 6. This CDR3 region has 15 residues. Germline CDR1 is MNHEY and CDR2 is SMNVEV (reference sequence).